These 14 T cell receptor beta chains share one sample of origin, sequenced in a study of T cells after yellow fever vaccination. One entry per CDR3 protein results from TCRdb running MiXCR on the 5' RACE reads. The data hold about 340,000 distinct CDR3 sequences, with approximately 4% observed a single time. The source material was PBMCs, sampled 5 days after the yellow fever booster vaccination. The receptors stem from a man between 18 and 29 years old who received the YFV17D yellow fever vaccine.

The V gene is TRBV13, the J gene TRBJ2-1, with D unclear. Germline CDR1 PRHDT, CDR2 FYEKMQ (reference sequence). Trimming pared 4 bases from V and 6 bases from J, leaving 7 bases between. CDR3 size: 12 residues. DNA of the CDR3: TGTGCCAGCAGCTCCATGGTCAATGAGCAGTTCTTC. Translated: CASSSMVNEQFF.

This clonotype was recorded at least ten times. In nucleotides, the CDR3 is TGTGCCAGCAGTACAGACAGGGTCGAGACCCAGTACTTC. Translation gives CASSTDRVETQYF. The genes are TRBV6-5 and TRBJ2-5; 7 bases match TRBD1. J lost 5 bases, V lost 5 bases, and 5 bases had no gene match. The CDR3 extends over 13 amino acids. Germline CDR1 reads MNHEY; CDR2 reads SVGAGI.

The chain couples TRBV24-1 to TRBJ2-1; D is unclear. Germline CDR1 is KGHDR and CDR2 is SFDVKD. The CDR3 has 9 amino acids. With 12 bases removed from V and 4 bases from J, the gap between germline ends came to 3 bases. In DNA, the CDR3 is TGTGCCGCTTACAATGAGCAGTTCTTC. This gives the protein CAAYNEQFF.

CDR3 residues: CASSQLSRGGSNNEQFF. The CDR3 DNA sequence: TGTGCCAGCAGCCAACTTAGCAGGGGTGGTAGCAACAATGAGCAGTTCTTC. V is TRBV4-2 and J is TRBJ2-1, with a weak D call TRBD1 (6 bases). V was pared by 2 bases and J by 5 bases, with 19 bases between. CDR3 length: 17 residues. From germline, CDR1 is LGHNA and CDR2 YNFKEQ.

The rearrangement links TRBV7-2 to TRBJ2-4; perhaps TRBD2 as D (6 bases). V was shortened by 4 bases and J by 0 bases, with 16 bases between the two germline ends. Germline CDR1 SGHTA, CDR2 FQGNSA. This CDR3 spans 17 amino acids. The CDR3, as DNA: TGTGCCAGCAGCTCCTTCAGCGGGTCCCTAGCCAAAAACATTCAGTACTTC. The encoded protein is CASSSFSGSLAKNIQYF. Complete variable domain (other parts from reference TRBV7-2 and TRBJ2-4): GAGVSQSPSNKVTEKGKDVELRCDPISGHTALYWYRQSLGQGLEFLIYFQGNSAPDKSGLPSDRFSAERTGGSVSTLTIQRTQQEDSAVYLCASSSFSGSLAKNIQYFGAGTRLSVL.

The chain joins TRBV19 to TRBJ1-6, with D unclear. Between the trimmed V and J ends, which lost 5 bases and 11 bases, there was a span of 16 bases. CDR1 LNHDA and CDR2 SQIVND come from the germline V gene (reference sequence). The CDR3 has 14 residues. DNA of the CDR3: TGTGCCAGTAGTCCTGGTTGGGGAATGCCACCCCTCCACTTT. Translated: CASSPGWGMPPLHF.

This clonotype was detected a few times. The chain employs TRBV4-2 and TRBJ1-2; TRBD1 matches at 10 bases. Germline CDR1 reads LGHNA; CDR2 reads YNFKEQ. The CDR3 contains 15 residues. Trimming at V came to 3 bases and at J to 4 bases, leaving 5 bases not matched to a gene. The DNA for the CDR3 is TGTGCCAGCAGCCATCCCGGACAGGGGGGCTATGGCTACACCTTC. Its translation: CASSHPGQGGYGYTF.

This chain joins TRBV2 and TRBJ2-7; 9 bases fit TRBD1. The CDR3 runs to 15 residues. V lost 3 bases to trimming and J lost 3 bases; unmatched junction nucleotides: 6. CDR1 is SNHLY and CDR2 is FYNNEI in the germline V gene. CDR3 bases: TGTGCCAGCAGTGACCCTGGACAGGGGAGCTACGAGCAGTACGTC. Encoded protein: CASSDPGQGSYEQYV.

This clonotype was picked up a small number of times. The chain uses TRBV7-9 and TRBJ2-1; perhaps D is TRBD1 or TRBD2 (7 bases each). Between the trimmed V and J ends, which lost 7 bases and 4 bases, there was a span of 17 bases. The length of the CDR3 is 15 residues. Germline V gene sequence: CDR1 SEHNR, CDR2 FQNEAQ (reference sequence). CDR3 region: CASIPAGGEYNEQFF. CDR3 nucleotides: TGTGCCAGCATCCCCGCAGGGGGGGAATACAATGAGCAGTTCTTC.

To note about this clonotype: This may stem from a read error, because a much larger clone lies one nucleotide away. CDR3 nucleotides: TGTGCCATCAGTGCTCAGGGGGGACGCAGAGATAAGCAGTATTTT. Its translation: CAISAQGGRRDKQYF. The rearrangement joins TRBV10-3 to TRBJ2-3; weak D call: TRBD1 (7 bases). Germline CDR1 ENHRY, CDR2 SYGVKD. The CDR3 contains 15 residues.

This clonotype was recorded a few times. The genes are TRBV7-2 and TRBJ2-7; 7 positions match TRBD2. Germline V lookup: CDR1 SGHTA, CDR2 FQGNSA. This CDR3 is 17 amino acids long. Trimming removed 2 bases from V and 0 bases from J; junction bases left unmatched: 10. CDR3 sequence (DNA): TGTGCCAGCAGCTTACTCCCTGGGGGGGTAACCTCCTACGAGCAGTACGTC. Translation gives CASSLLPGGVTSYEQYV.

This clonotype occurred a few times. The chain employs TRBV5-6 and TRBJ1-1; TRBD1 aligns across 9 bases. This CDR3 has 16 amino acids. J gave up 2 bases and V 4 bases, and 9 bases lay outside the gene matches. Germline V gene lookup returns CDR1 SGHDT and CDR2 YYEEEE. The CDR3 region has the DNA TGTGCCAGCAGCGCCTTGGGGGACAGGGATAACACTGAAGCTTTCTTT. It specifies CASSALGDRDNTEAFF.

This clonotype was found a few times. The CDR3: CASRETPGMGDTEAFF. For the CDR3, the DNA is TGTGCCAGCAGAGAGACCCCAGGGATGGGAGACACTGAAGCTTTCTTT. V gene TRBV6-2 or TRBV6-3 combines with J gene TRBJ1-1; maybe TRBD1 (5 bases). V lost 6 bases and J 3 bases, leaving 20 bases between the germline ends. CDR3 length equals 16 residues. The germline V gene encodes CDR1 MNHEY and CDR2 SVGEGT.

The chain is built from TRBV7-9 and TRBJ2-1; TRBD1 is a possible D gene (5 bases). The CDR3 is made up of 13 amino acids. Germline V gene data show CDR1 as SEHNR and CDR2 as FQNEAQ (reference sequence). V dropped 5 bases and J dropped 7 bases, with 12 bases sitting between them. CDR3 residues: CASSTGPGNEQFF. Here the CDR3 DNA reads TGTGCCAGCAGCACCGGGCCAGGGAATGAGCAGTTCTTC. The variable domain in full, with the rest retrieved from reference TRBV7-9 and TRBJ2-1, is DTGVSQNPRHKITKRGQNVTFRCDPISEHNRLYWYRQTLGQGPEFLTYFQNEAQLEKSRLLSDRFSAERPKGSFSTLEIQRTEQGDSAMYLCASSTGPGNEQFFGPGTRLTVL.